These 27 T cell receptor beta chains came from one sample sequenced in a study of glioma-infiltrating T cells. TCR alpha and beta CDR3 regions were amplified from RNA using iRepertoire nested multiplex PCR. Using its own MiXCR run on the multiplex PCR reads, TCRdb lists one record per CDR3 protein. The sample lists a few hundred thousand distinct CDR3 sequences; around 38% were seen once. Material for sequencing was glioma tissue, nonneoplastic brain tissue, or PBMCs (not recorded which). Every receptor here comes from a human donor with low-grade glioma or glioblastoma, undergoing nonglioma brain surgery, or in good health (not recorded which).

This clonotype has just a few counts. J is TRBJ2-7 and V is TRBV27, with D unresolved. Per the germline V gene, CDR1 is MNHEY and CDR2 is SMNVEV (reference sequence). Trimming cost V 3 bases and J 0 bases, with 6 bases left between them. The CDR3 spans 13 residues. The CDR3 here is CASSFMSSYEQYF. The CDR3 DNA is TGTGCCAGCAGTTTCATGAGCTCCTACGAGCAGTACTTC.

This clonotype was counted ten times or more. The rearrangement links TRBV6-2 or TRBV6-3 to TRBJ2-7; a possible D gene is TRBD2 (6 bases). CDR1 is MNHEY, CDR2 SVGEGT, per germline. V was cut by 6 bases and J by 2 bases, with 29 bases left in between. This CDR3 has 19 residues. The CDR3 is CASRTTRLGRDLLPYEQYF. The CDR3 region has the DNA TGTGCCAGCAGGACTACCCGGCTCGGGCGGGACTTACTTCCCTACGAGCAGTACTTC.

The genes are TRBV7-3 and TRBJ1-1; D not resolved. Germline CDR1 reads SGHTA; CDR2 reads FQGTGA. Trimming pared 1 base from V and 1 base from J, leaving 13 bases between. The CDR3 is made up of 16 amino acids. CDR3 nucleotide sequence: TGTGCCAGCAGCTTAATTTCGGCAGGATCGAACACTGAAGCTTTCTTT. This codes for CASSLISAGSNTEAFF.

With regard to this clonotype: This likely comes from a read error, as the CDR3 has no conserved phenylalanine or tryptophan at its end. The chain uses TRBV7-8 and TRBJ2-7; D is perhaps TRBD1 or TRBD2 (5 bases each). The germline CDR1 and CDR2 sequences are SGHVS and FQNEAQ. This CDR3 spans 14 amino acids. V lost 4 bases to trimming and J lost 2 bases, with 12 bases between them. Here the CDR3 reads CASSWGTVTYEQYL. The CDR3, as DNA: TGTGCCAGCAGCTGGGGGACCGTTACCTACGAGCAGTACTTA.

This clonotype was found a few times. The chain couples TRBV28 to TRBJ2-7; 10 bases line up with TRBD1. Looked up from germline, CDR1 is MDHEN and CDR2 is SYDVKM. After removal of 2 bases from V and 4 bases from J, the junction contained 2 bases not matched to a gene. This CDR3 is 14 amino acids long. The CDR3 DNA reads TGTGCCAGCAGTTTAGACAGGGGGCTGTACGAGCAGTACTTC. Translation gives CASSLDRGLYEQYF.

Turning to this clonotype: This may be a read error: a much more frequent sequence differs by one nucleotide. This rearrangement joins TRBV15 to TRBJ2-3, with 10 bases aligning to TRBD2. Per germline, CDR1 LNHNV and CDR2 YYDKDF (reference sequence). J lost 7 bases, V lost 1 base, and 8 bases had no gene match. The CDR3 runs 16 residues. The chain's CDR3 is CATSRGNLAGVNTQYF. CDR3 bases: TGTGCCACCAGCAGAGGTAATCTAGCGGGAGTTAATACGCAGTATTTT.

The genes are TRBV15 and TRBJ2-5, with D possibly TRBD1 on 5 matching bases. The J call is uncertain, as TRBJ2-7 better fits the DNA end. The CDR3 is made up of 17 amino acids. CDR1 and CDR2 from the germline V gene are LNHNV and YYDKDF (reference sequence). CDR3 nucleotides: TGTGCCACCAGCAGAGATAGGGGTAGCTGGTCTTCCTACGAGCAGTACTTC. It is translated as CATSRDRGSWSSYEQYF.

A word on this clonotype: The junction departs from germline at one end; a sequencing error may be responsible. CDR3 loop: CASSEEGDRQETQYF. CDR3 in DNA: TGTGCCAGTAGTGAAGAGGGCGACAGGCAAGAGACCCAGTACTTC. The chain uses TRBV2 and TRBJ2-5; D may be TRBD1 (6 bases). CDR1 and CDR2 from the germline V gene are SNHLY and FYNNEI. The CDR3 contains 15 residues.

V gene TRBV27 combines with J gene TRBJ1-4; a weak D match, TRBD1 (5 bases). The germline V gene has CDR1 MNHEY and CDR2 SMNVEV (reference sequence). V was trimmed by 6 bases and J by 0 bases, leaving 14 bases between them. This CDR3 is 16 amino acids long. CDR3 in amino acids: CASSRGVSATNEKLFF. The CDR3 coding sequence is TGTGCCAGCAGCCGGGGGGTCAGCGCAACTAATGAAAAACTGTTTTTT. Variable domain in full (rest from reference TRBV27 and TRBJ1-4): EAQVTQNPRYLITVTGKKLTVTCSQNMNHEYMSWYRQDPGLGLRQIYYSMNVEVTDKGDVPEGYKVSRKEKRNFPLILESPSPNQTSLYFCASSRGVSATNEKLFFGSGTQLSVL.

This chain uses TRBV7-2 with TRBJ2-7; perhaps TRBD2 as D (5 bases). The CDR3 extends over 12 amino acids. Trimming stripped 6 bases from V and 3 bases from J, with 9 bases between. Germline V gene data show CDR1 as SGHTA and CDR2 as FQGNSA. CDR3 protein: CASRLLVYEQYF. In DNA, the CDR3 is TGTGCCAGCAGGTTACTAGTCTACGAGCAGTACTTC.

This clonotype has a count of ten or more. The genes are TRBV6-2 or TRBV6-3 and TRBJ2-5; tentatively, D is TRBD2 (6 bases). There are 14 residues in the CDR3. The germline V gene has CDR1 MNHEY and CDR2 SVGEGT. The V end lost 2 bases, the J end lost 4 bases, and 11 bases lay between the germline ends. The CDR3 coding sequence is TGTGCCAGCAGTTACGTCCGGGAGCCAGAGACCCAGTACTTC. Translating gives CASSYVREPETQYF.

The rearrangement uses TRBV12-3 or TRBV12-4 and TRBJ1-1; D remains unclear. The V gene lost 11 bases and the J gene lost 6 bases, with 25 bases spanning the gap. The CDR3 covers 15 residues. The CDR3 DNA reads TGTGCCTTAGCAGTTTTGGCAGATAAGGGCTCTGAAGCTTTCTTT. Amino acid sequence: CALAVLADKGSEAFF.

The chain combines TRBV25-1 with TRBJ2-1; D remains unclear. V shed 7 bases and J shed 2 bases, with 12 bases lying between them. This CDR3 is 14 amino acids long. Germline-derived CDR1 and CDR2 are MGHDK and SYGVNS. CDR3 in amino acids: CASIDGNTYNEQFF. Here the CDR3 DNA reads TGTGCCAGCATTGACGGAAATACCTACAATGAGCAGTTCTTC.

This clonotype was seen a handful of times. The chain joins TRBV28 to TRBJ2-3; TRBD2 matches 13 bases. The CDR3 covers 15 residues. Germline lookup yields CDR1 MDHEN and CDR2 SYDVKM. Trimming at V came to 8 bases and at J to 2 bases, leaving 4 bases not matched to a gene. The CDR3 protein is CASCTSGRATDTQYF. The DNA for the CDR3 is TGTGCCAGCTGTACTAGCGGGAGGGCCACAGATACGCAGTATTTT.

The chain is built from TRBV19 and TRBJ1-2; D perhaps matches TRBD1 (5 bases). Trimming removed 0 bases from V and 8 bases from J, with 13 bases in between. In germline, CDR1 is LNHDA, CDR2 SQIVND (reference sequence). The CDR3 runs to 14 residues. The CDR3 DNA reads as TGTGCCAGTAGTATAGAGACAGACCCTAAAGGCTACACCTTC. Translating it yields CASSIETDPKGYTF.

This clonotype was seen a single time. This chain joins TRBV4-1 and TRBJ2-1, with D unclear. Trimming shortened V by 8 bases and J by 10 bases, and 18 bases separated the two germline ends. Germline V gene data show CDR1 as MGHRA and CDR2 as YSYEKL. CDR3 length: 13 amino acids. CDR3 bases: TGCGCCAGCTCGAAGTGGGCCAGTAGGGAGCAGTTCTTC. Its protein product is CASSKWASREQFF.

This clonotype occurred many times. CDR3 amino acids: CASSGQGNEQFF. CDR3 sequence (DNA): TGTGCCAGCAGCGGACAGGGAAATGAGCAGTTCTTC. V gene TRBV27 combines with J gene TRBJ2-1; TRBD1 matches at 8 bases. Germline assignment: CDR1 MNHEY and CDR2 SMNVEV (reference sequence). V shed 6 bases, J shed 7 bases, and the junction held 2 bases outside the gene matches. The CDR3 is made up of 12 amino acids.

Many counts were recorded for this clonotype. The gene calls are TRBV6-1 and TRBJ2-2; tentatively, D is TRBD1 (6 bases). This CDR3 spans 14 amino acids. Germline values: CDR1 MNHNS, CDR2 SASEGT. The V and J ends lost 6 bases and 5 bases respectively, with 13 bases between them. The CDR3 protein is CASRRQARTGELFF. The CDR3 nucleotides read TGTGCCAGCAGGCGACAGGCCCGTACCGGGGAGCTGTTTTTT.

This clonotype was counted ten times or more. V and J are TRBV27 and TRBJ1-2; 11 bases are a match to TRBD1. Losses at the gene ends were 2 bases for V and 7 bases for J; bases not matched to a gene: 6. The CDR3 extends over 15 amino acids. Germline loops: CDR1 MNHEY, CDR2 SMNVEV (reference sequence). CDR3 sequence reads: CASSLRGQGARGYTF. CDR3 coding DNA: TGTGCCAGCAGTTTACGAGGACAGGGGGCGCGTGGCTACACCTTC.

Comments on this clonotype: Relative to the germline gene, one junction end is altered; a read error may explain this. The chain combines TRBV27 with TRBJ2-7; D remains unclear. CDR3 size: 13 residues. Germline V gene data show CDR1 as MNHEY and CDR2 as SMNVEV (reference sequence). The CDR3 DNA reads TGTGCCAGCAGTTTATCCCCATCCTACAAGCAGTACTTC. It translates to CASSLSPSYKQYF.

The chain is built from TRBV7-9 and TRBJ2-1; TRBD2 matches at 14 bases. There are 18 residues in the CDR3. After removal of 5 bases from V and 2 bases from J, the junction contained 8 bases not matched to a gene. CDR1 is SEHNR, CDR2 FQNEAQ, per germline (reference sequence). DNA of the CDR3: TGTGCCAGCAGCGATCCTTGGGGACTAGCGGGAGCCTACAATGAGCAGTTCTTC. It is translated as CASSDPWGLAGAYNEQFF.

In its sample, this clonotype was seen many times. The chain is built from TRBV15 and TRBJ2-5, with 9 bases aligning to TRBD2. Germline V gives CDR1 LNHNV, CDR2 YYDKDF (reference sequence). The CDR3 is 15 amino acids. Trimming cost V 6 bases and J 4 bases; bases outside gene matches: 9. This CDR3 is CATSRREGLGETQYF. For the CDR3, the DNA is TGTGCCACCAGTCGGCGGGAGGGCCTGGGAGAGACCCAGTACTTC.

This chain links TRBV7-3 with TRBJ2-7; either TRBD1 or TRBD2 may fit D (5 bases each). The V end was cut by 1 base, the J end by 4 bases, with 14 bases between. The length of the CDR3 is 15 residues. Per germline, CDR1 SGHTA and CDR2 FQGTGA. The CDR3 DNA sequence: TGTGCCAGCAGCTTAAATCCGGGACCGGGATACGAGCAGTACTTC. Translation: CASSLNPGPGYEQYF.

This clonotype showed up just a few times. The genes are TRBV19 and TRBJ2-7, with D perhaps assigned TRBD1 or TRBD2 (5 bases each). CDR3 size: 14 residues. The ends were cut back, 1 base at V and 0 bases at J, with 7 bases in the middle. The germline V gene has CDR1 LNHDA and CDR2 SQIVND (reference sequence). Here the CDR3 reads CASSIGGTSYEQYF. CDR3 sequence (DNA): TGTGCCAGTAGTATAGGAGGGACCTCCTACGAGCAGTACTTC.

This clonotype was counted ten times or more. The V and J genes are TRBV6-1 and TRBJ2-7; D is unresolved. The CDR3 is 14 amino acids. The germline V gene encodes CDR1 MNHNS and CDR2 SASEGT. V was shortened by 5 bases and J by 4 bases, with 15 bases between the two germline ends. The CDR3 nucleotides are TGTGCCAGCAGTTCCCGACTCCCCGTTTACGAGCAGTACTTC. Its protein is CASSSRLPVYEQYF.

The CDR3 is CASSLALDKETQYF. Here the CDR3 DNA reads TGTGCCAGCAGCTTAGCCCTGGATAAAGAGACCCAGTACTTC. The chain joins TRBV11-2 to TRBJ2-5, with D hard to call. V was clipped by 1 base and J by 3 bases, with 9 bases between them. The germline V gene has CDR1 SGHAT and CDR2 FQNNGV. The CDR3 consists of 14 residues.

This clonotype was detected a few times. The chain employs TRBV14 and TRBJ2-3, with 11 bases matching TRBD2. Germline CDR1 is SGHDN and CDR2 is FVKESK. After removal of 1 base from V and 4 bases from J, the junction contained 10 bases not matched to a gene. The CDR3 covers 18 residues. The CDR3 here is CASSQAQRLAGIADTQYF. CDR3 nucleotide sequence: TGTGCCAGCAGCCAAGCCCAAAGACTAGCGGGAATAGCAGATACGCAGTATTTT.